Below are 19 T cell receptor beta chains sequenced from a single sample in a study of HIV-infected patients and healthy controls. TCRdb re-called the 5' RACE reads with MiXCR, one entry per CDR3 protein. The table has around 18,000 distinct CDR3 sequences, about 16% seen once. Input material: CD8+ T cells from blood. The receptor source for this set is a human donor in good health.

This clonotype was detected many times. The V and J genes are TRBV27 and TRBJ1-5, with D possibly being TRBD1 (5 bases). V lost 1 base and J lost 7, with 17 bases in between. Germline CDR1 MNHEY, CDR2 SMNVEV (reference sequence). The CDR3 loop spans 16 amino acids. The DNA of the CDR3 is TGTGCCAGCAGTTTATACCCGGGACCCAATCGACAGCCCCAGCATTTT. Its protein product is CASSLYPGPNRQPQHF.

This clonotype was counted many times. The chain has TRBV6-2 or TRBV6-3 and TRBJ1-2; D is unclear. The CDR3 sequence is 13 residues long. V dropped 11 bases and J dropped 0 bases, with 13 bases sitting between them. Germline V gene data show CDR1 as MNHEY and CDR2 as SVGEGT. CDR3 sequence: CACREGPNYGYTF. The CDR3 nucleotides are TGTGCCTGTCGGGAAGGGCCTAACTATGGCTACACCTTC.

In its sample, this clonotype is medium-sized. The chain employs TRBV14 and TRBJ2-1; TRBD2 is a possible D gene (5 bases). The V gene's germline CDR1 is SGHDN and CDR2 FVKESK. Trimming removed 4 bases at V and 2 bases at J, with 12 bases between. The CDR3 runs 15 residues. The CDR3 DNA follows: TGTGCCAGCAGCCTTAAGCCGACTACCTACAATGAGCAGTTCTTC. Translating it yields CASSLKPTTYNEQFF.

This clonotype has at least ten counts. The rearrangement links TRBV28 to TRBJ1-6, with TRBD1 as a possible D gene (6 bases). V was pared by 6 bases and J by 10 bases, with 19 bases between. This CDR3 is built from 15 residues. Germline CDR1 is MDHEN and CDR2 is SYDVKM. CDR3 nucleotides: TGTGCCAGCAGGCGGGGGGCCGAGGTTCGGTCACCCCTCCACTTT. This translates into CASRRGAEVRSPLHF. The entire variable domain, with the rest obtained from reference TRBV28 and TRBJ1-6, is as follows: DVKVTQSSRYLVKRTGEKVFLECVQDMDHENMFWYRQDPGLGLRLIYFSYDVKMKEKGDIPEGYSVSREKKERFSLILESASTNQTSMYLCASRRGAEVRSPLHFGNGTRLTVT.

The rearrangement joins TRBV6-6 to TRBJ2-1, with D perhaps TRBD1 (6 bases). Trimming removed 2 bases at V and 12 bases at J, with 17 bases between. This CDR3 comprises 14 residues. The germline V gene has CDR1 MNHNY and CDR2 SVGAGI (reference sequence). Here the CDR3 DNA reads TGTGCCAGCAGTTACGGTGGGGGCCTGGCCGGGCAGTTCTTC. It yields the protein CASSYGGGLAGQFF.

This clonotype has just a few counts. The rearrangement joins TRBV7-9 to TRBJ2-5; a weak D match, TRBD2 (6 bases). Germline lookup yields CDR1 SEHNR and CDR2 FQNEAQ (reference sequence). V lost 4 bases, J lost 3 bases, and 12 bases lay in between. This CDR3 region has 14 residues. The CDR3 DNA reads TGTGCCAGCAGCTCCCCGGAGGGAGAAGAGACCCAGTACTTC. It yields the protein CASSSPEGEETQYF.

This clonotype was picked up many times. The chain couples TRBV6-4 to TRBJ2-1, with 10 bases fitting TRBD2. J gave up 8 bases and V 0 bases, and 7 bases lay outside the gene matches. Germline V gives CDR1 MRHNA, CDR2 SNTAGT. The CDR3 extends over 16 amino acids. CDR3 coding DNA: TGTGCCAGCAGTGACTCCGTGGCTAGCGGGAGCGATGAGCAGTTCTTC. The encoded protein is CASSDSVASGSDEQFF.

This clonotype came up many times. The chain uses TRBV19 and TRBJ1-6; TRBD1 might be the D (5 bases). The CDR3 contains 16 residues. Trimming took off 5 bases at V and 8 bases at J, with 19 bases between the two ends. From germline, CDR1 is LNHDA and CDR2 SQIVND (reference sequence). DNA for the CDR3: TGTGCCAGTAGTGACCAGGACACGGCGTATGATTCACCCCTCCACTTT. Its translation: CASSDQDTAYDSPLHF.

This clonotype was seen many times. The CDR3 here is CASSLSPSGRDTQYF. The CDR3 DNA sequence: TGTGCCAGCAGCTTAAGTCCCTCGGGGAGAGATACGCAGTATTTT. This chain links TRBV13 with TRBJ2-3; TRBD2 might be the D (5 bases). The ends were cut back, 2 bases at V and 5 bases at J, with 14 bases in the middle. The germline gives CDR1 PRHDT, CDR2 FYEKMQ (reference sequence). The CDR3 is 15 amino acids.

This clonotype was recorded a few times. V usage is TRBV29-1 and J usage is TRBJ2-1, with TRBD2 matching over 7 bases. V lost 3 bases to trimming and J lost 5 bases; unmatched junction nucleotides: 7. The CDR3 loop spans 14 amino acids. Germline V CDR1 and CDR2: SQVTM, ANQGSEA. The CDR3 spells CSVESAGFHNEQFF. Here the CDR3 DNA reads TGCAGCGTTGAGTCAGCGGGATTCCACAATGAGCAGTTCTTC.

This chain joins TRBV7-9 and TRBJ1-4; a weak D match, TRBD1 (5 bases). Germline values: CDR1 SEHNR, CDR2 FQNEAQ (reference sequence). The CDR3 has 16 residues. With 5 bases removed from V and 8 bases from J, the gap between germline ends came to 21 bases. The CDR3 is CASSPRWSGETEKLFF. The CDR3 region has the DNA TGTGCCAGCAGCCCTAGGTGGTCGGGGGAAACGGAAAAACTGTTTTTT.

In nucleotides, the CDR3 is TGTGCCAGCGAAAAGACAGGGGGCGGGTCTCCGAATGAGCAGTTCTTC. Residues: CASEKTGGGSPNEQFF. V usage is TRBV6-5 and J usage is TRBJ2-1; 10 positions agree with TRBD1. After removal of 8 bases from V and 7 bases from J, the junction contained 14 bases not matched to a gene. Germline loops: CDR1 MNHEY, CDR2 SVGAGI. CDR3 size: 16 residues.

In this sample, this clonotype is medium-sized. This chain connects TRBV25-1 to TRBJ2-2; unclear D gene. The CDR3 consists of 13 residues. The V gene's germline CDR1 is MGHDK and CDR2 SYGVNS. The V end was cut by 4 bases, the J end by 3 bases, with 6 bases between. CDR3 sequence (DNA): TGTGCCAGCAGTGCCCGGGACACCGGGGAGCTGTTTTTT. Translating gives CASSARDTGELFF.

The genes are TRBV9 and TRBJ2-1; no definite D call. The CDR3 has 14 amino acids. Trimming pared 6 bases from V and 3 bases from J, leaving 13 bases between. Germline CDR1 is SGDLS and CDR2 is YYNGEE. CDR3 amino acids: CASTGTQVYNEQFF. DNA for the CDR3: TGTGCCAGCACCGGTACTCAGGTCTACAATGAGCAGTTCTTC.

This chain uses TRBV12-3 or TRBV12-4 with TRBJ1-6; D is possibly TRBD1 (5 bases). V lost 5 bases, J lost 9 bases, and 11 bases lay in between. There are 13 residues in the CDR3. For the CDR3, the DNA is TGTGCCAGCAGTAATCCAGGGAGTTCACCCCTCCACTTT. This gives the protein CASSNPGSSPLHF.

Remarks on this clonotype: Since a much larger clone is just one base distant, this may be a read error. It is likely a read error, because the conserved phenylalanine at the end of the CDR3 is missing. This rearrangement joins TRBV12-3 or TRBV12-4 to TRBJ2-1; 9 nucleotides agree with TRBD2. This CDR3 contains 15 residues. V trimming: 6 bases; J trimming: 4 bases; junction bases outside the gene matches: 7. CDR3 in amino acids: CASRSVREGYNEQFI. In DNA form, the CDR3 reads TGTGCCAGCAGGTCGGTGCGGGAGGGATACAATGAGCAGTTCATC.

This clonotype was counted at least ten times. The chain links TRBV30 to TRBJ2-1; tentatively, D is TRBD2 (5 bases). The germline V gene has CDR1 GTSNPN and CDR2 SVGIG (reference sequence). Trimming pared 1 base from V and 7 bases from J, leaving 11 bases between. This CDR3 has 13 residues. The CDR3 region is CAWSEYGMNEQFF. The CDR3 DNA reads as TGTGCCTGGAGTGAATACGGGATGAATGAGCAGTTCTTC. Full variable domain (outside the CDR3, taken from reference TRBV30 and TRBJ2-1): SQTIHQWPATLVQPVGSPLSLECTVEGTSNPNLYWYRQAAGRGLQLLFYSVGIGQISSEVPQNLSASRPQDRQFILSSKKLLLSDSGFYLCAWSEYGMNEQFFGPGTRLTVL.

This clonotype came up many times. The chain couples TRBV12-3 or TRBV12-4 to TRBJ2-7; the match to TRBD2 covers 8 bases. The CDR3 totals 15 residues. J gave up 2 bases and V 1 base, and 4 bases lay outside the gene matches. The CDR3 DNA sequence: TGTGCCAGCAGTTTAGGTGGTAGCGGGACCTACGAGCAGTACTTC. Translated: CASSLGGSGTYEQYF.

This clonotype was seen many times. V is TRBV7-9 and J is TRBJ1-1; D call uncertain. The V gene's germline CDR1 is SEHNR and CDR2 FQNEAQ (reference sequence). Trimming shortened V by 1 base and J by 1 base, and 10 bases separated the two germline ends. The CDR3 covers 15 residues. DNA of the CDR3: TGTGCCAGCAGCTTAGTTCTAGGACCGAACACTGAAGCTTTCTTT. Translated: CASSLVLGPNTEAFF.